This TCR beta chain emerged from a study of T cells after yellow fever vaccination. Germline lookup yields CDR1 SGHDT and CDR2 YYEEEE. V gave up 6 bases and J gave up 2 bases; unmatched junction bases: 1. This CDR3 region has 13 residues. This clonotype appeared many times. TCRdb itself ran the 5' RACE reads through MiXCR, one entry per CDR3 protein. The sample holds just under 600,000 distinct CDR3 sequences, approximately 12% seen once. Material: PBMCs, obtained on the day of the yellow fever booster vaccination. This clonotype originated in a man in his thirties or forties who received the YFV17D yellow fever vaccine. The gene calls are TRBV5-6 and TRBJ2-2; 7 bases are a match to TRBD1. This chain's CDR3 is CASNRGNTGELFF. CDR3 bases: TGTGCCAGCAACAGGGGTAACACCGGGGAGCTGTTTTTT.